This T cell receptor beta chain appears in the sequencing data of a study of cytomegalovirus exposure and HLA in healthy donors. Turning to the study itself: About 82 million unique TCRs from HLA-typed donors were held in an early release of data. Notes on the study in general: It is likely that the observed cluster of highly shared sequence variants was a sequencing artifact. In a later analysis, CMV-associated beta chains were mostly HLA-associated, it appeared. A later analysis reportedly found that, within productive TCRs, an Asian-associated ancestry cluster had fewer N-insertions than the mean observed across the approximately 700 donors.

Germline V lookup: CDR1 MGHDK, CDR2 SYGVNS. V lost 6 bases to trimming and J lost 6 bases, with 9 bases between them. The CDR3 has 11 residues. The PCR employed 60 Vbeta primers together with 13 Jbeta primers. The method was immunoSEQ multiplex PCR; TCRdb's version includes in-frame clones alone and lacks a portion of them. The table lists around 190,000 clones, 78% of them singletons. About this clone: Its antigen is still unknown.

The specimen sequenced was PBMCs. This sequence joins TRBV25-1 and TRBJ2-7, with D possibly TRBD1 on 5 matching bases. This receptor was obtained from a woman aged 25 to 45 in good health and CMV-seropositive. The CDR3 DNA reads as TGTGCCAGCAGCCTCAGGGCCGAGCAGTACTTC. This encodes CASSLRAEQYF.